These 20 T cell receptor beta chains share one sample of origin, sequenced in a study of Ad26.COV2.S vaccination and SARS-CoV-2 variants. The treatment: 15 to 20 received Ad26.COV2.S at low or high dose, single or two shots; about 5 received placebo; per-sample allocation not given. After the first vaccine or placebo injection, samples were drawn on day 63. Measured with immunoSEQ multiplex PCR; TCRdb has only the in-frame clones, and not every one. The sample lists roughly 390,000 clones; approximately 90% were seen once. Sequences were derived from peripheral blood, sampled in a trial of Ad26.COV2.S vaccine versus placebo. The receptors were sampled from a person between 18 and 65 years old who received the Ad26.COV2.S COVID-19 vaccine or a placebo.

J is TRBJ2-7 and V is TRBV3-1 (or the pseudogene TRBV3-2); D is unresolved. The CDR3 spans 14 residues. Germline V gene lookup returns CDR1 LGHDT and CDR2 YNNKEL (reference sequence). Trimming left V 3 bases short and J 0 bases short, with 9 bases between. CDR3 sequence: CASSQTISSYEQYF. The CDR3 nucleotides read TGTGCCAGCAGCCAGACGATAAGCTCCTACGAGCAGTACTTC.

V and J are TRBV6-5 and TRBJ1-2; 9 bases are a match to TRBD1. Germline lookup yields CDR1 MNHEY and CDR2 SVGAGI. V was pared by 6 bases and J by 8 bases, with 4 bases of the junction left unmatched. CDR3 length equals 12 residues. Written as DNA, the CDR3 is TGTGCCAGCAGGGGACAGGGCGGGGGCTACACCTTC. It codes for CASRGQGGGYTF.

This clone was seen more than once but under ten times. The chain employs TRBV4-1 and TRBJ1-6, with D hard to call. Germline CDR1 is MGHRA and CDR2 is YSYEKL. V was clipped by 3 bases and J by 7 bases, with 10 bases between them. The CDR3 has 14 residues. Here the CDR3 DNA reads TGCGCCAGCAGCCACCCACTGCGGAATTCACCCCTCCACTTT. This gives the protein CASSHPLRNSPLHF.

The chain joins TRBV10-1 to TRBJ2-1; no clear D gene. V was cut by 3 bases and J by 6 bases, with 15 bases left in between. Looked up from germline, CDR1 is WNHNN and CDR2 is SYGVQD (reference sequence). The CDR3 is made up of 15 amino acids. The chain's CDR3 is CASSENSRFGNEQFF. DNA for the CDR3: TGCGCCAGCAGTGAAAACTCCCGTTTTGGCAATGAGCAGTTCTTC.

This clone was seen only once. The chain joins TRBV5-1 to TRBJ1-1; no definite D call. Germline V gives CDR1 SGHRS, CDR2 YFSETQ. The CDR3 consists of 15 residues. Between the trimmed V and J ends, which lost 0 bases and 0 bases, there was a span of 9 bases. The CDR3: CASSLVGGMNTEAFF. In DNA, the CDR3 is TGCGCCAGCAGCTTGGTGGGAGGTATGAACACTGAAGCTTTCTTT.

The chain carries TRBV6-5 and TRBJ1-3; D is ambiguous. Germline CDR1 is MNHEY and CDR2 is SVGAGI. The V and J ends lost 0 bases and 0 bases respectively, with 9 bases between them. The CDR3 covers 16 residues. The CDR3: CASSYSGPHSGNTIYF. The CDR3 DNA follows: TGTGCCAGCAGTTACTCTGGACCGCACTCTGGAAACACCATATATTTT.

The chain uses TRBV24-1 and TRBJ2-7; 9 bases are shared with TRBD2. Unmatched junction bases numbered 7, after V lost 6 bases and J lost 2 bases. Germline CDR1 reads KGHDR; CDR2 reads SFDVKD. This CDR3 comprises 15 residues. The DNA of the CDR3 is TGTGCCACCAGTACGTCGCTAGCGGGGCCCTACGAGCAGTACTTC. Encoded protein: CATSTSLAGPYEQYF.

This sequence joins TRBV6-1 and TRBJ1-2; D unclear. The germline CDR1 and CDR2 sequences are MNHNS and SASEGT. V dropped 3 bases and J dropped 5 bases, with 10 bases sitting between them. The CDR3 has 13 amino acids. The CDR3, as DNA: TGTGCCAGCAGTGAGGGTCCGCTGTATGGCTACACCTTC. Translation gives CASSEGPLYGYTF.

V gene TRBV2 combines with J gene TRBJ1-5; TRBD1 aligns across 7 bases. The CDR3 contains 15 residues. Germline V gives CDR1 SNHLY, CDR2 FYNNEI. The ends lost 1 base at V and 2 bases at J; junction bases unmatched: 2. CDR3 coding DNA: TGTGCCAGCAGTGAAGGTAGGGGGCGCAATCAGCCCCAGCATTTT. Encoded protein: CASSEGRGRNQPQHF.

The genes are TRBV21-1 and TRBJ2-2; the table names TRBD1, a call not compared with the DNA. TRBV21-1 is deemed a pseudogene. The CDR3 sequence is 15 residues long. The CDR3 is CASITETVNTGELFF. The CDR3 nucleotides read TGTGCCAGCATCACAGAGACAGTGAACACCGGGGAGCTGTTTTTT.

The genes are TRBV12-3 or TRBV12-4 and TRBJ2-5; D is unresolved. V was cut by 7 bases and J by 1 base, with 7 bases left in between. This CDR3 region has 12 residues. The CDR3 loop is CASMGLQETQYF. The CDR3 bases are TGTGCCAGCATGGGCCTCCAAGAGACCCAGTACTTC.

The V and J genes are TRBV5-1 and TRBJ1-2; a possible D gene is TRBD1 (6 bases). Between the trimmed V and J ends, which lost 0 bases and 6 bases, there was a span of 12 bases. CDR3 length: 14 amino acids. Germline V gene sequence: CDR1 SGHRS, CDR2 YFSETQ. CDR3 DNA sequence: TGCGCCAGCAGCTTGGAGGGGGACGAGGATGGCTACACCTTC. Its translation is CASSLEGDEDGYTF.

J is TRBJ1-2 and V is TRBV14; D is ambiguous. CDR1 and CDR2 from the germline V gene are SGHDN and FVKESK. The ends were cut back, 4 bases at V and 7 bases at J, with 13 bases in the middle. The CDR3 extends over 13 amino acids. DNA for the CDR3: TGTGCCAGCAGCCGGTCTGAGGAGGGTGGCTACACCTTC. This translates into CASSRSEEGGYTF. The whole variable domain, filled in from reference TRBV14 and TRBJ1-2, reads EAGVTQFPSHSVIEKGQTVTLRCDPISGHDNLYWYRRVMGKEIKFLLHFVKESKQDESGMPNNRFLAERTGGTYSTLKVQPAELEDSGVYFCASSRSEEGGYTFGSGTRLTVV.

This chain uses TRBV27 with TRBJ2-1, with a tentative D call TRBD2 (5 bases). Germline CDR1 reads MNHEY; CDR2 reads SMNVEV (reference sequence). The CDR3 length is 11 residues. Trimming cost V 7 bases and J 9 bases, with 10 bases left between them. The CDR3 nucleotides read TGTGCCAGCACCCTTGCGGGTGAGCAGTTCTTC. As protein: CASTLAGEQFF.

About this clone: Within the sample, other DNA sequences also encode this same CDR3. The chain couples TRBV7-6 to TRBJ1-6; no clear D. With 1 base removed from V and 7 bases from J, the gap between germline ends came to 5 bases. Germline loops: CDR1 SGHVS, CDR2 FNYEAQ. This CDR3 is built from 13 residues. CDR3 loop: CASSLEGNSPLHF. The CDR3 nucleotides are TGTGCCAGCAGCTTAGAGGGCAATTCACCCCTCCACTTT.

The chain recombines TRBV4-3 with TRBJ2-7, with D possibly TRBD1 on 6 matching bases. The V gene's germline CDR1 is LGHNA and CDR2 YSLEER. V shed 3 bases and J shed 7 bases, with 25 bases lying between them. The CDR3 runs to 17 residues. CDR3 coding DNA: TGCGCCAGCAGCCATGCACAGGGTAGTGGGTTGTTTCGGGAGCAGTACTTC. This encodes CASSHAQGSGLFREQYF.

The CDR3 is CASSEWVGDTYEQYF. In DNA, the CDR3 is TGCGCCAGCAGTGAGTGGGTGGGGGACACCTACGAGCAGTACTTC. This chain joins TRBV10-1 and TRBJ2-7, with D maybe TRBD1 (6 bases). CDR3 length: 15 residues. Per germline, CDR1 WNHNN and CDR2 SYGVQD (reference sequence). V gave up 1 base and J gave up 2 bases, with 12 bases separating them.

V gene TRBV10-3 combines with J gene TRBJ2-3, with D uncertain. The V gene's germline CDR1 is ENHRY and CDR2 SYGVKD. The CDR3 runs 14 residues. Trimming removed 3 bases from V and 2 bases from J, with 9 bases in between. DNA of the CDR3: TGTGCCATCAGTGATAGAGCTATCACAGATACGCAGTATTTT. Protein: CAISDRAITDTQYF.

The chain is built from TRBV5-1 and TRBJ2-7, with 8 bases aligning to TRBD2. The V gene end was trimmed by 4 bases and the J gene end by 0 bases; junction bases not matched to a gene: 6. CDR1 is SGHRS, CDR2 YFSETQ, per germline. The CDR3 consists of 15 residues. The CDR3 DNA follows: TGCGCCAGCAGCCCTCTAGCGGGCGACTCCTACGAGCAGTACTTC. Protein product: CASSPLAGDSYEQYF.

The genes are TRBV6-5 and TRBJ1-1; 7 bases are shared with TRBD1. V dropped 5 bases and J dropped 2; count of bases not matched to a gene: 5. Germline V lookup: CDR1 MNHEY, CDR2 SVGAGI. The CDR3 runs 14 residues. CDR3 bases: TGTGCCAGCAGTCTCGGACAGGTAAACACTGAAGCTTTCTTT. Translated: CASSLGQVNTEAFF.